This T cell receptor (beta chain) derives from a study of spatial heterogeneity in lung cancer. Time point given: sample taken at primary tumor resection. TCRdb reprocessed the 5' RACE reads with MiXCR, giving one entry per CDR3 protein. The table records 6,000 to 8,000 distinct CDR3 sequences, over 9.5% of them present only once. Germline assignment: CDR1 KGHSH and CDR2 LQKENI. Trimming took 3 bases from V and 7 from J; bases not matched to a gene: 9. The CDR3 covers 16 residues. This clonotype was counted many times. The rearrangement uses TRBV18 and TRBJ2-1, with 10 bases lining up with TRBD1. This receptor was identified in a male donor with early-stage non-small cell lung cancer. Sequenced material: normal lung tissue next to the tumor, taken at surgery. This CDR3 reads CASSPTGTGALNEQFF. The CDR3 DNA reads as TGTGCCAGCTCACCTACCGGGACAGGGGCATTGAATGAGCAGTTCTTC.